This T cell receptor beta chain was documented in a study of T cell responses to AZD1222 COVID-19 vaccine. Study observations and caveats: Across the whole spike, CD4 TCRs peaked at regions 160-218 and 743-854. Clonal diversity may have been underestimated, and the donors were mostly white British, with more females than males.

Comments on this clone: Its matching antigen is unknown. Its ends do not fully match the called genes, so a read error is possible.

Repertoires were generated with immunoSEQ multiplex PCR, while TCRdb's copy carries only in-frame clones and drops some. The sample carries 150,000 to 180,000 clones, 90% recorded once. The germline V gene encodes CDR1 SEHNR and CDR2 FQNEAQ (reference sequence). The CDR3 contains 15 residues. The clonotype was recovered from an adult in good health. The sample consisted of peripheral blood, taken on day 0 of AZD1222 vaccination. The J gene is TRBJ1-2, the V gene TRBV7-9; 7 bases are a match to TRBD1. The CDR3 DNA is TGTGCCAGCAGCACATACGGGACAGAATTCTATGACTACACCTTC. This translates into CASSTYGTEFYDYTF.